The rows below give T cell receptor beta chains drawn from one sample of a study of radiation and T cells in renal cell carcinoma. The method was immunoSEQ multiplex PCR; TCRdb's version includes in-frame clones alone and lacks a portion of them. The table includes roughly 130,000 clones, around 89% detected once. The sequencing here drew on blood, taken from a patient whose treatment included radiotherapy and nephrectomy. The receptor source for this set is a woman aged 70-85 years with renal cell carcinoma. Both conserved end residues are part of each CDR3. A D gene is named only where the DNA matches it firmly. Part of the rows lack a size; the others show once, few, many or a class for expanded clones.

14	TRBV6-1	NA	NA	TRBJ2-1	CASKWQGSYNEQFF	TGTGCCAGCAAGTGGCAGGGCTCCTACAATGAGCAGTTCTTC
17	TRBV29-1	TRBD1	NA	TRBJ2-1	CSVAGTGGLSSYNEQFF	TGCAGCGTGGCCGGGACAGGGGGTCTAAGCTCCTACAATGAGCAGTTCTTC
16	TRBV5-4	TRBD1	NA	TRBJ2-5	CASSSSLQGAGETQYF	TGTGCCAGCAGCTCTTCCCTACAGGGGGCGGGGGAGACCCAGTACTTC
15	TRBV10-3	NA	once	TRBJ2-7	CAISDPGQNTYEQYF	TGTGCCATCAGTGACCCAGGACAGAACACCTACGAGCAGTACTTC
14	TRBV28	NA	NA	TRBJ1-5	CASSPGGIRQPQHF	TGTGCCAGCAGCCCGGGGGGGATTCGGCAGCCCCAGCATTTT
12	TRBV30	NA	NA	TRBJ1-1	CAWSVPGGGAFF	TGTGCCTGGAGTGTACCTGGGGGCGGAGCTTTCTTT
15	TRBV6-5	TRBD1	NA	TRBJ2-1	CASSYPGAGGDEQFF	TGTGCCAGCAGTTACCCGGGGGCAGGGGGCGATGAGCAGTTCTTC
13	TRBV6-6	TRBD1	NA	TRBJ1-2	CASSTGVNYGYTF	TGTGCCAGCAGTACAGGGGTAAACTATGGCTACACCTTC
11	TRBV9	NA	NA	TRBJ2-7	CASSVVREQYF	TGTGCCAGCAGCGTAGTTCGGGAGCAGTACTTC
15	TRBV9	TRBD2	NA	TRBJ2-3	CASSVDAGGPDTQYF	TGTGCCAGCAGCGTAGATGCGGGGGGGCCCGATACGCAGTATTTT
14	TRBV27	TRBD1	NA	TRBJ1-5	CARRTGTGNQPQHF	TGTGCCAGGCGGACCGGGACAGGGAATCAGCCCCAGCATTTT
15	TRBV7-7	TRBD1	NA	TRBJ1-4	CASSLTGGAYEKLFF	TGTGCTAGCAGCTTAACAGGGGGCGCATATGAAAAACTGTTTTTT
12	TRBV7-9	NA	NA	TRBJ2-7	CASSSRAYEQYF	TGTGCCAGCAGCTCTAGGGCTTACGAGCAGTACTTC
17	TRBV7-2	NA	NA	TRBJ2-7	CASSLAAVGGRTYEQYF	TGTGCCAGCAGCTTAGCGGCGGTCGGGGGCCGAACCTACGAGCAGTACTTC
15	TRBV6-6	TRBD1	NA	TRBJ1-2	CASSYTRGESYGYTF	TGTGCCAGCAGTTACACCAGGGGGGAATCCTATGGCTACACCTTC
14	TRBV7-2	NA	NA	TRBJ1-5	CASSRQGPNQPQHF	TGTGCCAGCAGCCGCCAGGGGCCCAATCAGCCCCAGCATTTT
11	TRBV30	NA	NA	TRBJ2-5	CAWSIAETQYF	TGTGCCTGGAGTATCGCAGAGACCCAGTACTTC
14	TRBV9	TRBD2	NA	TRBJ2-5	CASSERGVQETQYF	TGTGCCAGCAGCGAGCGGGGGGTCCAAGAGACCCAGTACTTC
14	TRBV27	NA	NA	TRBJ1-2	CASSPISGGWGYTF	TGTGCCAGCAGTCCAATTAGCGGGGGATGGGGCTACACCTTC
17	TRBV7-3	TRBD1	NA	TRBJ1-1	CASSTGQGMSGNTEAFF	TGTGCCAGCAGCACGGGACAGGGAATGTCGGGGAACACTGAAGCTTTCTTT
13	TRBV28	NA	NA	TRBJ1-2	CASSPPLGHGYTF	TGTGCCAGCAGTCCACCTTTAGGGCATGGCTACACCTTC
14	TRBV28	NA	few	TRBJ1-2	CASSEQGMNYGYTF	TGTGCCAGCAGTGAACAGGGAATGAACTATGGCTACACCTTC
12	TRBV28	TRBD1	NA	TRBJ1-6	CASRGPGQVLHF	TGTGCCAGCAGGGGACCGGGACAGGTGCTCCACTTT
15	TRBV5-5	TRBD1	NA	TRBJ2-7	CASSLGTGYPYEQYF	TGTGCCAGCAGCTTGGGGACAGGGTACCCCTACGAGCAGTACTTC
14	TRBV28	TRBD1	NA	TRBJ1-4	CASYSGTGREKLFF	TGTGCCAGCTACTCGGGGACAGGCCGGGAAAAACTGTTTTTT
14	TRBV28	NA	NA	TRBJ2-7	CASSLAGVVYEQYF	TGTGCCAGCAGTTTAGCAGGGGTAGTCTACGAGCAGTACTTC
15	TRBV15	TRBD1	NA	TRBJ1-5	CATSTVTGGNQPQHF	TGTGCCACCAGCACGGTAACAGGGGGCAATCAGCCCCAGCATTTT
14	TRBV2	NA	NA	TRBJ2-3	CASSERTGTDTQYF	TGTGCCAGCAGTGAACGGACGGGCACAGATACGCAGTATTTT
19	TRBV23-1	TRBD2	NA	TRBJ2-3	CASSQGLAGGLQGTDTQYF	TGCGCCAGCAGTCAAGGGCTAGCGGGGGGCCTGCAGGGTACAGATACGCAGTATTTT
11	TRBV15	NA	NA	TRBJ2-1	CATLGYNEQFF	TGTGCCACCCTAGGCTACAATGAGCAGTTCTTC
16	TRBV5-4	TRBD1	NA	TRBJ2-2	CASSLGTGGSTGELFF	TGTGCCAGCAGCTTAGGGACAGGGGGCTCTACCGGGGAGCTGTTTTTT
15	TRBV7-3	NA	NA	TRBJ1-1	CASSLLGQGNTEAFF	TGTGCCAGCAGCCTGCTAGGCCAGGGTAACACTGAAGCTTTCTTT
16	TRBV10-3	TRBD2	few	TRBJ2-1	CAISEGPGLVPGEQFF	TGTGCCATCAGCGAAGGTCCGGGACTAGTCCCAGGGGAGCAGTTCTTC
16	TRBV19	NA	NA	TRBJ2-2	CASRGSGYSPTGELFF	TGTGCCAGTAGAGGGTCGGGTTATTCTCCCACCGGGGAGCTGTTTTTT
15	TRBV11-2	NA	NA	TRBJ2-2	CASSLRQVMGGELFF	TGTGCCAGCAGCCTTCGACAGGTCATGGGCGGGGAGCTGTTTTTT
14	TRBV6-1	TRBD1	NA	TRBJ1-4	CASSAGTVNEKLFF	TGTGCCAGCAGTGCTGGGACAGTAAATGAAAAACTGTTTTTT
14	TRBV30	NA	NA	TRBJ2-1	CAWRGWGAGNEQFF	TGTGCCTGGAGGGGTTGGGGGGCTGGCAATGAGCAGTTCTTC
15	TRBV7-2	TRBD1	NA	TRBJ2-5	CASSLDRGIGETQYF	TGTGCCAGCAGCTTGGACAGGGGTATCGGGGAGACCCAGTACTTC
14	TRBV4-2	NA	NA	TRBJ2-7	CASSQEYRGDEQYF	TGTGCCAGCAGCCAGGAGTACAGAGGCGACGAGCAGTACTTC
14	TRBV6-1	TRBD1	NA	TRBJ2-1	CASLGEQGFNEQFF	TGTGCCAGCCTCGGGGAACAGGGGTTCAATGAGCAGTTCTTC
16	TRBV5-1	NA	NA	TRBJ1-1	CASSFGGNVKNTEAFF	TGCGCCAGCAGCTTTGGGGGTAATGTTAAGAACACTGAAGCTTTCTTT
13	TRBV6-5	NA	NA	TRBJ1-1	CASRDSLNTEAFF	TGTGCCAGCAGGGACAGTTTGAACACTGAAGCTTTCTTT
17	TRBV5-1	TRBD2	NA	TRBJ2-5	CASSLGPSGGALETQYF	TGCGCCAGCAGCTTGGGGCCTAGCGGGGGGGCCCTGGAGACCCAGTACTTC
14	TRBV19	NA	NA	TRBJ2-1	CASSLGQTSGEQFF	TGTGCCAGTAGCCTCGGACAGACCAGCGGGGAGCAGTTCTTC
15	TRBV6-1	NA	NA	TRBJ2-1	CASSESAGDYNEQFF	TGTGCCAGCAGTGAATCGGCAGGGGATTACAATGAGCAGTTCTTC
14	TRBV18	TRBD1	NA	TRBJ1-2	CASSPRDSSDGYTF	TGTGCCAGCTCACCCCGGGACAGTTCGGATGGCTACACCTTC
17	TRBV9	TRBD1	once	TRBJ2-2	CASSPRTGVSNTGELFF	TGTGCCAGCAGCCCCCGGACAGGGGTGTCGAACACCGGGGAGCTGTTTTTT
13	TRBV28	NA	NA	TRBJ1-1	CASSFSRGTEAFF	TGTGCCAGCAGTTTCTCCCGTGGGACTGAAGCTTTCTTT
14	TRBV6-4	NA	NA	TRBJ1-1	CASSPGAANTEAFF	TGTGCCAGCAGCCCAGGGGCAGCGAACACTGAAGCTTTCTTT
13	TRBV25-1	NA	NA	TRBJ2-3	CASSNTGQGTQYF	TGTGCCAGCAGCAATACAGGTCAAGGTACGCAGTATTTT
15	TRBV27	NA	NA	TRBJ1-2	CASSTGTGRNYGYTF	TGTGCCAGCAGTACTGGGACTGGTAGAAACTATGGCTACACCTTC
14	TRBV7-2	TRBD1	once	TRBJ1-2	CASSTMTGSSGYTF	TGTGCCAGCAGCACCATGACAGGGTCCTCAGGCTACACCTTC
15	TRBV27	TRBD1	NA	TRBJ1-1	CASSRDREMNTEAFF	TGTGCCAGCTCTCGGGACAGGGAGATGAACACTGAAGCTTTCTTT